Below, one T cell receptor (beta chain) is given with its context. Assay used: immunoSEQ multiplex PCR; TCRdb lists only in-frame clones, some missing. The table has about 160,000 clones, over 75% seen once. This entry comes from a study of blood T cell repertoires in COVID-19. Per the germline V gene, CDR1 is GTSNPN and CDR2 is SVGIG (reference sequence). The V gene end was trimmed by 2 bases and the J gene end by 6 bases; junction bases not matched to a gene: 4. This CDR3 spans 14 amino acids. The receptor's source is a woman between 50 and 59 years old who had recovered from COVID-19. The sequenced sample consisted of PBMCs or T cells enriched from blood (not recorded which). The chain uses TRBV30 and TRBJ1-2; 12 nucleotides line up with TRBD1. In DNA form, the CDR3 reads TGTGCCTGGAGTTTTGGGACAGGGGGCAATGGCTACACCTTC. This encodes CAWSFGTGGNGYTF.